This paragraph reports one T cell receptor (beta chain). This CDR3 is 18 amino acids long. Per germline, CDR1 SEHNR and CDR2 FQNEAQ (reference sequence). V gave up 2 bases and J gave up 0 bases, with 17 bases separating them. Patients from Seattle were sampled longitudinally, starting during active infection. This entry is derived from a study of blood T cell repertoires in COVID-19. Clones were read by immunoSEQ multiplex PCR, and TCRdb kept only the in-frame ones, dropping some. The sample lists about 160,000 clones, around 87% occurring once. The V and J genes are TRBV7-9 and TRBJ1-3; D is possibly TRBD1 (6 bases). This TCR was sampled from a man between 60 and 70 years old with COVID-19, enrolled during active disease. The sample consisted of peripheral blood. CDR3 nucleotide sequence: TGTGCCAGCAGCTTATTTCGGGGGGCGAAGAGCTCTGGAAACACCATATATTTT. Protein: CASSLFRGAKSSGNTIYF.